What follows are 19 T cell receptor beta chains derived from one specimen sequenced in a study of CD8+ T cells in alopecia areata. The treatment denotes: oral pan-JAK inhibitor, 5-10 mg twice daily. Sequencing relied on a cDNA template that was reverse transcribed from extracted RNA. Method: immunoSEQ multiplex PCR; TCRdb's copy keeps in-frame clones and lacks some. The profile covers 150,000 to 200,000 clones, with around 64% appearing a single time and approximately 1.3% taken by the ten largest. This sample comprised CD4+ T cells sorted from blood, obtained around week 50, from a patient treated with tofacitinib. The source of these receptors is a human donor with alopecia areata.

This chain connects TRBV11-2 to TRBJ1-2; maybe TRBD1 (5 bases). Trimming shortened V by 6 bases and J by 7 bases, and 24 bases separated the two germline ends. This CDR3 is built from 16 residues. CDR1 SGHAT and CDR2 FQNNGV come from the germline V gene. This CDR3 is CASRPTPGAGQGGYTF. For the CDR3, the DNA is TGTGCCAGCAGACCCACTCCCGGGGCGGGGCAGGGTGGCTACACCTTC. Variable domain in full (rest from reference TRBV11-2 and TRBJ1-2): EAGVAQSPRYKIIEKRQSVAFWCNPISGHATLYWYQQILGQGPKLLIQFQNNGVVDDSQLPKDRFSAERLKGVDSTLKIQPAKLEDSAVYLCASRPTPGAGQGGYTFGSGTRLTVV.

This clone showed up just once. This rearrangement joins TRBV1 to TRBJ2-7; the table's D gene call, TRBD2, was not cross checked with the DNA. TRBV1 is a pseudogene locus. The CDR3 runs to 17 residues. The CDR3 bases are TGCACCAGCAGCTTGGGACTAGCGGGGGGGAAAAGTTACGAGCAGTACTTC. This translates into CTSSLGLAGGKSYEQYF.

This chain joins TRBV15 and TRBJ2-7, with 7 positions matching TRBD2. The CDR3 is made up of 13 amino acids. Germline-derived CDR1 and CDR2 are LNHNV and YYDKDF (reference sequence). The V and J ends lost 5 bases and 2 bases, in that order; junction bases with no gene match: 3. CDR3 sequence reads: CATSGGLAYEQYF. The CDR3 DNA is TGTGCCACCAGCGGAGGACTAGCCTACGAGCAGTACTTC.

The chain combines TRBV10-2 with TRBJ1-1, with unresolved D. CDR1 and CDR2 from the germline V gene are WSHSY and SAAADI. V was cut by 6 bases and J by 2 bases, with 10 bases left in between. This CDR3 region has 13 residues. The CDR3, as DNA: TGCGCCAGCAGGGCGCAAGACAACACTGAAGCTTTCTTT. Translation: CASRAQDNTEAFF.

This sequence joins TRBV5-1 and TRBJ1-2, with TRBD1 matching over 8 bases. The J segment lost 8 bases and the V segment lost 6 bases, leaving 12 bases of the junction unmatched. CDR1 SGHRS and CDR2 YFSETQ come from the germline V gene. The CDR3 is 14 amino acids. The chain's CDR3 is CASTRGQTGAGYTF. The CDR3 DNA reads as TGCGCCAGCACAAGAGGACAGACAGGGGCCGGCTACACCTTC. Full variable domain (missing parts from reference TRBV5-1 and TRBJ1-2): KAGVTQTPRYLIKTRGQQVTLSCSPISGHRSVSWYQQTPGQGLQFLFEYFSETQRNKGNFPGRFSGRQFSNSRSEMNVSTLELGDSALYLCASTRGQTGAGYTFGSGTRLTVV.

This clone came up a few times. V gene TRBV29-1 combines with J gene TRBJ2-1; 8 nucleotides align to TRBD1. With 7 bases clipped from V and 5 bases from J, the junction kept 10 bases outside the gene matches. This CDR3 is 14 amino acids long. Germline CDR1 and CDR2: SQVTM and ANQGSEA. CDR3 DNA sequence: TGCAGCGGATCCGCAGGGGGCTTTAACAATGAGCAGTTCTTC. Translated: CSGSAGGFNNEQFF.

This clone was counted at least ten times. Other DNA sequences in this specimen translate into the identical CDR3. J is TRBJ2-6 and V is TRBV29-1; D unresolved. CDR3 size: 13 residues. With 4 bases removed from V and 0 bases from J, the gap between germline ends came to 4 bases. Germline CDR1 is SQVTM and CDR2 is ANQGSEA. CDR3 nucleotide sequence: TGCAGCGTTGCTCCCTCTGGGGCCAACGTCCTGACTTTC. It encodes CSVAPSGANVLTF.

Only a few counts were recorded for this clone. The rearrangement joins TRBV29-1 to TRBJ2-7, with TRBD1 matching 12 bases. With 6 bases clipped from V and 7 bases from J, the junction kept 7 bases outside the gene matches. The CDR3 runs to 13 residues. Germline assignment: CDR1 SQVTM and CDR2 ANQGSEA. CDR3 sequence reads: CSVSRDRGPEQYF. DNA for the CDR3: TGCAGCGTCAGCCGGGACAGGGGGCCTGAGCAGTACTTC.

J is TRBJ2-1 and V is TRBV29-1; D possibly uses TRBD1 or TRBD2 (6 bases each). Germline-derived CDR1 and CDR2 are SQVTM and ANQGSEA. V gave up 4 bases and J gave up 0 bases, with 10 bases separating them. This CDR3 is 14 amino acids long. CDR3 protein: CSVARGVSYNEQFF. CDR3 bases: TGCAGCGTTGCGAGGGGGGTCTCCTACAATGAGCAGTTCTTC.

V gene TRBV2 combines with J gene TRBJ1-1, with a tentative D call TRBD1 (5 bases). The germline V and J ends were trimmed by 6 bases and 8 bases, with 13 bases remaining between them. Per germline, CDR1 SNHLY and CDR2 FYNNEI. The CDR3 is 12 amino acids. This CDR3 is CASRLQDGEAFF. The CDR3 nucleotides are TGTGCCAGCAGACTACAGGACGGCGAAGCTTTCTTT.

The genes are TRBV19 and TRBJ1-5; D gene ambiguous. The CDR3 runs 18 residues. V was trimmed by 5 bases and J by 2 bases, leaving 22 bases between them. CDR1 is LNHDA, CDR2 SQIVND, per germline (reference sequence). CDR3 coding DNA: TGTGCCAGTAGTTCCCCCCTGTTGAGCAGTTTGGGCAATCAGCCCCAGCATTTT. Its protein is CASSSPLLSSLGNQPQHF.

This clone was seen more than once but under ten times. The chain recombines TRBV18 with TRBJ2-5; 7 nucleotides line up with TRBD1. From germline, CDR1 is KGHSH and CDR2 LQKENI. The CDR3 sequence is 14 residues long. V was pared by 1 base and J by 2 bases, with 1 base of the junction left unmatched. The CDR3 region is CASSPRTGQETQYF. The CDR3 DNA is TGTGCCAGCTCACCACGGACAGGTCAAGAGACCCAGTACTTC.

The rearrangement joins TRBV30 to TRBJ2-6; D unresolved. Trimming pared 2 bases from V and 1 base from J, leaving 9 bases between. Germline V gene lookup returns CDR1 GTSNPN and CDR2 SVGIG (reference sequence). The CDR3 covers 15 residues. This CDR3 reads CAWSPHGSGANVLTF. The DNA of the CDR3 is TGTGCCTGGAGTCCGCACGGGTCTGGGGCCAACGTCCTGACTTTC.

The chain combines TRBV5-1 with TRBJ2-1; 8 bases are a match to TRBD1. Germline V gives CDR1 SGHRS, CDR2 YFSETQ. This CDR3 region has 16 residues. V lost 0 bases to trimming and J lost 4 bases; unmatched junction nucleotides: 6. CDR3 bases: TGCGCCAGCAGCTTGGAGGCGGGACAGGTTTACAATGAGCAGTTCTTC. As protein: CASSLEAGQVYNEQFF.

This chain connects TRBV6-1 to TRBJ1-1; a possible D gene is TRBD1 (6 bases). The CDR3 covers 14 residues. Per the germline V gene, CDR1 is MNHNS and CDR2 is SASEGT. V was trimmed by 8 bases and J by 4 bases, leaving 17 bases between them. CDR3 in amino acids: CASQTGIGLTEAFF. As DNA, the CDR3 is TGTGCCAGCCAGACAGGAATTGGTCTCACTGAAGCTTTCTTT.

The CDR3, as DNA: TGCAGCGTCCAACCGCCGGGGACCTATGGCTACACCTTC. Encoded protein: CSVQPPGTYGYTF. The genes are TRBV29-1 and TRBJ1-2; possibly TRBD1 for D (5 bases). Germline V gene sequence: CDR1 SQVTM, CDR2 ANQGSEA. This CDR3 is 13 amino acids long. V gave up 6 bases and J gave up 4 bases, with 15 bases separating them. The full variable domain, with the rest looked up from reference TRBV29-1 and TRBJ1-2, is SAVISQKPSRDICQRGTSLTIQCQVDSQVTMMFWYRQQPGQSLTLIATANQGSEATYESGFVIDKFPISRPNLTFSTLTVSNMSPEDSSIYLCSVQPPGTYGYTFGSGTRLTVV.

This clone was observed a single time. The V gene is TRBV4-3, the J gene TRBJ2-6; 9 positions match TRBD1. The germline gives CDR1 LGHNA, CDR2 YSLEER. The CDR3 runs 19 residues. J lost 2 bases, V lost 2 bases, and 10 bases had no gene match. This CDR3 is CASSQQTPGQGTGANVLTF. CDR3 nucleotides: TGCGCCAGCAGCCAACAAACGCCGGGACAGGGTACTGGGGCCAACGTCCTGACTTTC.

This clone was counted between two and nine times. CDR3 nucleotides: TGTGCCAGCAGCCTGGACAGATCCTATGGCTACACCTTC. Its protein is CASSLDRSYGYTF. V usage is TRBV6-5 and J usage is TRBJ1-2; D perhaps matches TRBD1 (6 bases). The germline V gene has CDR1 MNHEY and CDR2 SVGAGI. The CDR3 covers 13 residues. V lost 6 bases, J lost 4 bases, and 12 bases lay in between.

The chain carries TRBV14 and TRBJ1-2, with D hard to call. CDR3 length equals 12 residues. V dropped 0 bases and J dropped 11 bases, with 10 bases sitting between them. The V gene's germline CDR1 is SGHDN and CDR2 FVKESK. Written as DNA, the CDR3 is TGTGCCAGCAGCCAAGATGCGAAGGTATACACCTTC. This translates into CASSQDAKVYTF.